This T cell receptor beta chain was observed in a study of naive and memory T cell subsets (dated by TCRdb to 2016 to 2017). For context, the study as a whole: An open-source, UMI-based TCR alpha and beta sequencing pipeline was applied to sorted naive and memory peripheral blood T cell subsets. IgG serology results and the functional CMV T cell responses were in complete agreement. RNA was DNase-treated and reverse transcribed with TCR constant-region primers, mostly using SuperScript III. What the research found in general, with its limitations: In both CD4 and CD8 cells, a rise in Gini index and a fall in Shannon and inverse Simpson diversity were observed from naive through CM, EM and EMRA. After error correction, only a single occurrence was seen for over 85% of naive TCR sequences, so much steeper abundance distributions were produced than in memory subsets. A power law was followed by TCR abundance, with an exponent that differed between naive and memory subsets but was consistent across the three individuals. RNA-based TCR counts may be affected by expression changes linked to T cell activation and differentiation. The repertoire findings for the naive and memory subsets could not be validated against a ground truth because none was available. Clonotypes were defined as single alpha or beta chain sequences, not paired alpha/beta receptors.

Unmatched junction bases come to 8, with V trimmed by 6 bases and J by 8 bases. The CDR3 measures 14 amino acids from cysteine to phenylalanine. CDR3 DNA only is kept here, 42 bases in frame from base 1. Libraries were built with UMI-ligation and nested PCR. The beta constant-region primer was an equimolar mix of two oligonucleotides covering both TRBC1 and TRBC2. The ligated cDNA went through four rounds of PCR with nested alpha and beta constant-region primers together with the SP2 primer. A single-stranded oligonucleotide carrying the SP2 primer and a 12-nucleotide UMI was ligated to the 3' end of the cDNA by T4 RNA ligase 1. Incubation of the ligation reaction lasted roughly 20-25 hours at 16 degrees C. PCR2 was typically performed as a SYBR Green qPCR and was stopped at a predetermined threshold so that over-amplification was prevented. All purifications after the first were performed with Agencourt AMPure XP magnetic beads. Libraries were quantified by Qubit and checked on a TapeStation, with a main peak expected near 650 bp. Pooled libraries were sequenced on an Illumina MiSeq using v2 2x251 paired-end kits, and typically roughly 0.85-2.1 million reads were obtained per sample. Libraries were pooled at approximately 3.6 nM per sample, and roughly 4.5-7% PhiX was added to improve cluster recognition. The paper's data handling went like this. Decombinator assigned V and J genes to Demultiplexor-processed FASTQ reads by tag matching, allowing a single base-pair mismatch. Collapsinator used UMIs to correct both sequencing errors and frequency errors arising from PCR heterogeneity. CDR3Translator translated TCRs and extracted CDR3s from the conserved cysteine to the FGXG phenylalanine, flagging non-productive sequences. Gini, Shannon entropy and inverse Simpson indices were calculated on repertoires subsampled to equal numbers of UMI-defined TCRs. Within the linear range, a power law was fitted to clonotype abundance distributions using maximum likelihood. When run on a single naive CD8 sample, MIGEC and the pipeline yielded similar UMI counts, similar unique TCR numbers and similar clonal distributions. The repertoires were searched for several thousand CMV-associated CDR3 sequences that had been compiled from VDJdb and a published dataset. The raw public reads went through TCRdb reprocessing: fastp at Q25, MiXCR clone calling, in-frame beta chains kept. A single entry per CDR3 protein holds the most common genes and DNA from its merged rows. What appears here as the V and J calls and clone size reflects TCRdb's work, not the paper's. The sample has over 25,000 distinct CDR3 sequences on record, about 18% of them singletons. The leading ten clones occupy around 3.5% of the sample.

The table lists this clonotype with a few counts. The specificity of this receptor is unknown. Base quality data are lacking; no much larger clone is found one base away. From the second PCR step onward, the TCR alpha chain libraries and the TCR beta chain libraries were amplified separately. The CMV status of each donor was determined by measuring IFNgamma production from CD4+ T cells after fresh PBMCs had been stimulated overnight with CMV viral lysate. CD4 T cells were positively selected using Miltenyi beads, after which CD8 T cells were positively selected from the CD4-negative fraction. Cells were stained for CD3, CD4, CD8, CD45RA, CD27 and a live/dead dye and were sorted on a BD Aria II into four subsets based on CD45RA and CD27. For sorting, CD45RA-CD27- cells were defined as effector memory cells, while CD45RA+CD27- cells were defined as EMRA cells. Blood was obtained from a few healthy volunteers, and the blood from each volunteer was fractionated into CD4 and CD8 T cells and subsequently into four differentiation subsets. About 110 ml of peripheral blood was taken from each donor, and PBMC were separated by density-gradient centrifugation on Ficoll-Paque PLUS. After sorting, cells were lysed in RLT buffer, RNA was extracted using a Qiagen RNeasy kit, and the extracted RNA was stored at -80 degrees C.

The chain was built from TRBV12-3 or TRBV12-4 and TRBJ2-1, with TRBD1 identical over 9 junction bases. Sequencing input: effector memory CD4+ T cells from blood. Taken with the paper, the label for cell subset or site translates to: effector memory, CD45RA- CD27-. The clonotype originates from a human donor in good health. In nucleotides, the sequence is TGTGCCAGCAGAAGACAGGGGGAACGTTATGAGCAGTTCTTC. Translated, it gives CASRRQGERYEQFF.